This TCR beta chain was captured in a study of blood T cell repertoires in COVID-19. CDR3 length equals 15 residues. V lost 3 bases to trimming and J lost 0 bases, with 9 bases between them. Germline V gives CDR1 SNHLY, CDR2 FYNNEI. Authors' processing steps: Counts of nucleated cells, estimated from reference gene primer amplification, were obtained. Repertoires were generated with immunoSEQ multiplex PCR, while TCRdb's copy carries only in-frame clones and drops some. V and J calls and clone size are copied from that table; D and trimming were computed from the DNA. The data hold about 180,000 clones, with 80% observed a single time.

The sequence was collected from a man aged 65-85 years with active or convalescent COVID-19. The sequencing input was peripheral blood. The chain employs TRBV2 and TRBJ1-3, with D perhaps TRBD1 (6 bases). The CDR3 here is CASSDWDNSGNTIYF. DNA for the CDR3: TGTGCCAGCAGTGATTGGGACAACTCTGGAAACACCATATATTTT.